This T cell receptor (beta chain) is drawn from a study of shared clonotypes between healthy human individuals. Broader study findings: Naive subsets usually exceeded memory subsets in estimated richness. The represented genetic and exposure-history diversity was limited by the small number of donors. Deeper or shallower sequencing was expected to change how clonotypes are shared among donors.

With respect to this clone: Its antigen is still unknown.

Sequenced by immunoSEQ multiplex PCR; TCRdb stores in-frame clones only, minus some. The sample holds about 680,000 clones, around four fifths seen once. Sequenced sample: memory CD4+ T cells sorted from blood. Subset in this sample: CD45RA-negative fraction. The receptor's source is a young woman in good health.

The CDR3: CASSNTGATDTQYF. CDR3 DNA: TGCGCCAGCAGCAATACAGGGGCCACAGATACGCAGTATTTT. The chain links TRBV5-1 to TRBJ2-3; 7 nucleotides agree with TRBD1. Germline V gene sequence: CDR1 SGHRS, CDR2 YFSETQ. The ends lost 4 bases at V and 2 bases at J; junction bases unmatched: 4. The CDR3 contains 14 residues.